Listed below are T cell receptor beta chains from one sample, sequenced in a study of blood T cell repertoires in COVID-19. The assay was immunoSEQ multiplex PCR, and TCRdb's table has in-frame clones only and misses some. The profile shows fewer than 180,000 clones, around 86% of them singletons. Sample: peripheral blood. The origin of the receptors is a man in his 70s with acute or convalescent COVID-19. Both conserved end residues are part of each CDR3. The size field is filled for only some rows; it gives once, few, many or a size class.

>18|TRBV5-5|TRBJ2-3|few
CASSPAGLAGGPADTQYF
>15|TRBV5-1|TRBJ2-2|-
CASSLDRGDTGELFF
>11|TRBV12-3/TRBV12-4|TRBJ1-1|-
CASSFRAEAFF
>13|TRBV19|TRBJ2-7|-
CASSEDRGLSLYF
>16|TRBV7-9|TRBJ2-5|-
CASSTSGRLQGETQYF
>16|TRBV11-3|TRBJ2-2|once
CASSLAGTSGSRELFF
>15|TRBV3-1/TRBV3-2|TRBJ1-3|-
CASSQQTGPGNTIYF
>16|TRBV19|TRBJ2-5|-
CASSIGSGSPGETQYF
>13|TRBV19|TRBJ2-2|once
CASSSRGRGELFF
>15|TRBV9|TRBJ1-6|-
CASSVGEGGNSPLHF
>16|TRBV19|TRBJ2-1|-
CASSDSQGKAYNEQFF
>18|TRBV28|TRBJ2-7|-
CASSSPGLAGGTSYEQYF
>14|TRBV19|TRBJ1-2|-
CASSNRAPADGYTF
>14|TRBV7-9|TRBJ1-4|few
CASSLGENNEKLFF
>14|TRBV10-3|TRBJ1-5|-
CAISEDRTYQPQHF